The 27 T cell receptor beta chains listed next were all sequenced from one sample in a study of response to subunit inactivated influenza vaccine. TCRdb recomputed calls from the RT-PCR reads with MiXCR, one row per CDR3 protein. The data show 150,000 to 200,000 distinct CDR3 sequences, with 10% to 15% seen just once and around 32% held by the top ten. This sample was also put to use in a study of T cells expressing NK-cell markers. That source adds: The authors made TCR beta cDNA libraries by 5'RACE template switching. This switching added a universal primer site and UMIs.

The input for sequencing was CD8+ T cells sorted from PBMCs, taken roughly 12 days after vaccination. The receptors here all came from a man over 45 who received an inactivated influenza vaccine.

This clonotype was counted at least ten times. This chain connects TRBV6-1 to TRBJ2-7; TRBD2 might be the D (5 bases). Trimming left V 3 bases short and J 5 bases short, with 11 bases between. The V gene's germline CDR1 is MNHNS and CDR2 SASEGT. The CDR3 runs 13 residues. The CDR3 DNA reads as TGTGCCAGCAGTGAGATTTACGGGAACGAGCAGTACTTC. Translating gives CASSEIYGNEQYF.

The chain has TRBV11-2 and TRBJ2-1; D gene uncertain. V was cut by 4 bases and J by 9 bases, with 10 bases left in between. The CDR3 totals 12 residues. CDR1 is SGHAT, CDR2 FQNNGV, per germline. The DNA for the CDR3 is TGTGCCAGCAGCTACAGACTTCTTGAGCAGTTCTTC. Translation: CASSYRLLEQFF.

This clonotype has more than one count but fewer than ten. V is TRBV29-1 and J is TRBJ2-7; D gene uncertain. Germline V lookup: CDR1 SQVTM, CDR2 ANQGSEA. The CDR3 extends over 11 amino acids. Trimming left V 4 bases short and J 4 bases short, with 8 bases between. CDR3 sequence (DNA): TGCAGCGTTGTTGAAGTATACGAGCAGTACTTC. It specifies CSVVEVYEQYF.

V gene TRBV6-1 combines with J gene TRBJ2-1, with D perhaps TRBD1 or TRBD2 (5 bases each). With 6 bases removed from V and 6 bases from J, the gap between germline ends came to 18 bases. The CDR3 contains 15 residues. The germline gives CDR1 MNHNS, CDR2 SASEGT. The CDR3: CASSQTGAGGNEQFF. The CDR3 DNA reads as TGTGCCAGCAGCCAAACCGGGGCCGGAGGCAATGAGCAGTTCTTC.

This clonotype appeared a few times. The chain joins TRBV29-1 to TRBJ2-7; 10 bases align to TRBD1. V trimming: 6 bases; J trimming: 3 bases; junction bases outside the gene matches: 8. This CDR3 contains 14 residues. The V gene's germline CDR1 is SQVTM and CDR2 ANQGSEA. CDR3 sequence: CSVRDRDRGYEQYF. The DNA for the CDR3 is TGCAGCGTCCGTGACCGGGACAGGGGCTACGAGCAGTACTTC.

This clonotype was seen ten or more times. The CDR3 DNA is TGTGCCTGGATAGGCTATGGCTACACCTTC. Residues: CAWIGYGYTF. J is TRBJ1-2 and V is TRBV30; no firm D call. Trimming shortened V by 4 bases and J by 4 bases, and 4 bases separated the two germline ends. CDR1 GTSNPN and CDR2 SVGIG come from the germline V gene (reference sequence). This CDR3 has 10 residues.

This clonotype came up a few times. The J gene is TRBJ2-6, the V gene TRBV21-1; the DNA was not used to check the table's D call, TRBD1. TRBV21-1 represents a pseudogene. There are 16 residues in the CDR3. This CDR3 is CASTQSGGTGANVLTF. Here the CDR3 DNA reads TGTGCCAGCACCCAGAGTGGGGGGACTGGGGCCAACGTCCTGACTTTC.

At least ten counts were recorded for this clonotype. This chain links TRBV15 with TRBJ1-1; no reliable D call. Trimming shortened V by 0 bases and J by 8 bases, and 19 bases separated the two germline ends. In germline, CDR1 is LNHNV, CDR2 YYDKDF (reference sequence). The CDR3 extends over 16 amino acids. The CDR3 spells CATSRDRSYEGPEAFF. The CDR3 DNA follows: TGTGCCACCAGCAGAGATAGGTCTTATGAGGGTCCGGAAGCTTTCTTT. Full variable domain (rest looked up from reference TRBV15 and TRBJ1-1): DAMVIQNPRYQVTQFGKPVTLSCSQTLNHNVMYWYQQKSSQAPKLLFHYYDKDFNNEADTPDNFQSRRPNTSFCFLDIRSPGLGDTAMYLCATSRDRSYEGPEAFFGQGTRLTVV.

This clonotype was counted a few times. This sequence joins TRBV19 and TRBJ2-2; no clear D gene. V shed 7 bases and J shed 7 bases, with 19 bases lying between them. The CDR3 is 15 residues long. The germline CDR1 and CDR2 sequences are LNHDA and SQIVND (reference sequence). The CDR3 protein is CASTPKVVGYGELFF. The CDR3 DNA follows: TGTGCCAGTACCCCGAAGGTGGTCGGTTACGGGGAGCTGTTTTTT.

There are a few counts of this clonotype. The rearrangement joins TRBV5-1 to TRBJ2-2, with D perhaps TRBD2 (6 bases). Trimming pared 5 bases from V and 4 bases from J, leaving 15 bases between. The CDR3 spans 15 residues. Per germline, CDR1 SGHRS and CDR2 YFSETQ. DNA for the CDR3: TGCGCCAGCAGGGGACTTCAGGGCGGCACCGGGGAGCTGTTTTTT. Translating gives CASRGLQGGTGELFF.

This clonotype was observed a handful of times. CDR3 region: CASSVENSTDTQYF. The CDR3 nucleotides read TGTGCCAGCAGCGTAGAGAATAGCACAGATACGCAGTATTTT. The chain uses TRBV9 and TRBJ2-3; D gene uncertain. The CDR3 spans 14 residues. V lost 0 bases to trimming and J lost 0 bases, with 5 bases between them. Germline loops: CDR1 SGDLS, CDR2 YYNGEE.

This chain uses TRBV9 with TRBJ2-1, with D maybe TRBD2 (7 bases). CDR3 length: 18 residues. The V gene's germline CDR1 is SGDLS and CDR2 YYNGEE. V was cut by 0 bases and J by 4 bases, with 20 bases left in between. The chain's CDR3 is CASSVDRGAGFEYNEQFF. The CDR3, as DNA: TGTGCCAGCAGCGTAGATCGGGGGGCTGGATTCGAGTACAATGAGCAGTTCTTC.

The chain combines TRBV28 with TRBJ2-7; the D gene is possibly TRBD2 (5 bases). Germline-derived CDR1 and CDR2 are MDHEN and SYDVKM. Trimming pared 6 bases from V and 6 bases from J, leaving 12 bases between. There are 12 residues in the CDR3. The CDR3 reads CASSLIAGEQYF. For the CDR3, the DNA is TGTGCCAGCAGCTTAATCGCGGGCGAGCAGTACTTC.

This clonotype was counted only a few times. The chain carries TRBV4-2 and TRBJ2-3, with 13 positions matching TRBD2. The CDR3 length is 17 residues. CDR1 and CDR2 (germline): LGHNA, YNFKEQ. After removal of 3 bases from V and 3 bases from J, the junction contained 6 bases not matched to a gene. CDR3 protein: CASSQTGLAGVTDTQYF. The CDR3 DNA is TGTGCCAGCAGCCAGACTGGACTAGCGGGAGTAACAGATACGCAGTATTTT.

CDR3 protein: CASSYFLDSGEAFF. The CDR3 DNA sequence: TGTGCCAGCAGTTACTTCTTAGATTCAGGTGAAGCTTTCTTT. The chain has TRBV6-5 and TRBJ1-1; the D is unclear. Germline CDR1 is MNHEY and CDR2 is SVGAGI. V was pared by 1 base and J by 7 bases, with 13 bases between. The CDR3 is 14 residues long.

This clonotype was recorded a few times. This chain uses TRBV30 with TRBJ1-2; D call uncertain. Germline CDR1 GTSNPN, CDR2 SVGIG (reference sequence). The CDR3 is 12 residues long. Trimming left V 0 bases short and J 4 bases short, with 6 bases between. The CDR3 loop is CAWSVRSYGYTF. The DNA for the CDR3 is TGTGCCTGGAGTGTAAGGTCCTATGGCTACACCTTC.

This clonotype came up a few times. The rearrangement joins TRBV12-3 or TRBV12-4 to TRBJ1-2; 7 bases are a match to TRBD1. This CDR3 comprises 15 residues. V shed 6 bases, J shed 3 bases, and the junction held 10 bases outside the gene matches. CDR3 residues: CASSPRQGAHYGYTF. The CDR3 bases are TGTGCCAGCAGCCCCAGACAGGGCGCCCACTATGGCTACACCTTC.

On this clonotype: A much larger clone lies one base from this, so it may be a read error. This chain joins TRBV7-9 and TRBJ2-5; TRBD2 matches at 7 bases. The length of the CDR3 is 16 residues. Germline CDR1 and CDR2: SEHNR and FQNEAQ (reference sequence). The CDR3 DNA is TGTGTCAGCAGCACCCGGGACTACCGACTCCAAGAGACCCAGTACTTC. It codes for CVSSTRDYRLQETQYF. Together with reference TRBV7-9 and TRBJ2-5, the CDR3 gives the full variable domain: DTGVSQNPRHKITKRGQNVTFRCDPISEHNRLYWYRQTLGQGPEFLTYFQNEAQLEKSRLLSDRFSAERPKGSFSTLEIQRTEQGDSAMYLCVSSTRDYRLQETQYFGPGTRLLVL.

This clonotype was detected a few times. The chain recombines TRBV29-1 with TRBJ2-7, with 10 bases that match TRBD1. The germline V gene encodes CDR1 SQVTM and CDR2 ANQGSEA. Trimming took 6 bases from V and 0 from J; bases not matched to a gene: 2. The CDR3 runs 13 residues. The CDR3 reads CSVRQGASYEQYF. CDR3 DNA: TGCAGCGTCCGACAGGGGGCCTCCTACGAGCAGTACTTC.

This clonotype was found a few times. J is TRBJ2-3 and V is TRBV10-3; D gene uncertain. CDR3 size: 12 residues. Looked up from germline, CDR1 is ENHRY and CDR2 is SYGVKD. The V end lost 6 bases, the J end lost 6 bases, and 10 bases lay between the germline ends. The CDR3 loop reads CAISLLGDTQYF. The CDR3 nucleotides read TGTGCCATCAGCCTGTTGGGGGATACGCAGTATTTT.

The CDR3 here is CASRTGGQPQHF. CDR3 DNA sequence: TGTGCCAGCCGGACAGGGGGACAGCCCCAGCATTTT. This sequence joins TRBV6-5 and TRBJ1-5, with TRBD1 matching over 10 bases. V lost 8 bases, J lost 7 bases, and 2 bases stayed unmatched. There are 12 residues in the CDR3. Germline lookup yields CDR1 MNHEY and CDR2 SVGAGI.

This sequence joins TRBV4-2 and TRBJ2-1; D remains unclear. This CDR3 region has 14 residues. From germline, CDR1 is LGHNA and CDR2 YNFKEQ. V was pared by 0 bases and J by 8 bases, with 11 bases between. The CDR3 spells CASSQEDLQDEQFF. CDR3 DNA: TGTGCCAGCAGCCAAGAGGACCTTCAGGATGAGCAGTTCTTC.

The chain is built from TRBV20-1 and TRBJ1-1; D call uncertain. The germline V and J ends were trimmed by 3 bases and 4 bases, with 9 bases remaining between them. Germline-derived CDR1 and CDR2 are DFQATT and SNEGSKA (reference sequence). The CDR3 extends over 12 amino acids. CDR3 DNA: TGCAGTGCTAGTATCAGTCCCACTGAAGCTTTCTTT. The encoded protein is CSASISPTEAFF.

The CDR3 sequence: CASSLSGPTYEQYF. The CDR3 DNA reads TGTGCCAGCAGTTTATCCGGGCCAACCTACGAGCAGTACTTC. The genes are TRBV27 and TRBJ2-7; no definite D call. CDR1 is MNHEY, CDR2 SMNVEV, per germline (reference sequence). V lost 0 bases and J 2 bases, leaving 8 bases between the germline ends. The CDR3 spans 14 residues.

The chain couples TRBV9 to TRBJ2-1; 7 nucleotides line up with TRBD2. The CDR3 extends over 18 amino acids. With 0 bases clipped from V and 8 bases from J, the junction kept 17 bases outside the gene matches. Germline CDR1 is SGDLS and CDR2 is YYNGEE. The chain's CDR3 is CASSVGTRVFSEVHEQFF. The CDR3 nucleotides read TGTGCCAGCAGCGTAGGGACTAGAGTCTTTAGTGAAGTTCATGAGCAGTTCTTC.

Ten or more counts support this clonotype. CDR3 amino acids: CASSGDEKLFF. The CDR3 nucleotides read TGTGCCAGCTCAGGGGATGAAAAACTGTTTTTT. J is TRBJ1-4 and V is TRBV2, with D possibly being TRBD1 (6 bases). The CDR3 is 11 residues long. The V end lost 8 bases, the J end lost 6 bases, and 7 bases lay between the germline ends. CDR1 SNHLY and CDR2 FYNNEI come from the germline V gene. Combining the CDR3 with reference TRBV2 and TRBJ1-4 gives the whole variable domain EPEVTQTPSHQVTQMGQEVILRCVPISNHLYFYWYRQILGQKVEFLVSFYNNEISEKSEIFDDQFSVERPDGSNFTLKIRSTKLEDSAMYFCASSGDEKLFFGSGTQLSVL.

This clonotype was counted between two and nine times. The chain combines TRBV28 with TRBJ2-2; weak D call: TRBD1 (6 bases). The CDR3 runs to 15 residues. The germline V and J ends were trimmed by 7 bases and 2 bases, with 14 bases remaining between them. Germline-derived CDR1 and CDR2 are MDHEN and SYDVKM. The CDR3 is CASTSGTTNTGELFF. For the CDR3, the DNA is TGTGCCAGCACCTCCGGGACAACTAACACCGGGGAGCTGTTTTTT.